This TCR beta chain was captured in a study of T cells in Graves' hyperthyroidism and ophthalmopathy. For the study at large: Blood was drawn when the patient was first diagnosed and still untreated. Findings and caveats of the study: Ophthalmopathy was separated from stable hyperthyroidism by a 13 V-J model.

With V trimmed by 4 bases and J by 1 base, 7 bases remained unmatched. CDR1 GTSNPN and CDR2 SVGIG come from the germline V gene (reference sequence). The CDR3 runs 14 residues. Sampled blood dates from first hyperthyroidism diagnosis, and it precedes any ophthalmopathy symptoms. At least ten counts were recorded for this clonotype. Its target is unknown. Amplified TCR beta CDR3 regions came from RNA transcripts. The TCR CDR3 first-round RT-PCR relied on the HTBI primer set. TCRdb re-analysed the multiplex PCR reads in MiXCR, keeping a single row per CDR3 protein. The data show about 770,000 distinct CDR3 sequences, about 17% seen once.

The V call is TRBV30, the J call TRBJ2-7; 7 nucleotides align to TRBD1. Sequencing used blood. The sequence was obtained from a woman in her forties or fifties with Graves' hyperthyroidism that later progressed to Graves' ophthalmopathy. The CDR3 nucleotides read TGTGCCTGGATCCCCGAGGGGGCATCCTACGAGCAGTACTTC. Encoded protein: CAWIPEGASYEQYF.